This T cell receptor beta chain originates from a study of blood T cells in healthy people across ages. Trimming took 8 bases from V and 4 from J; bases not matched to a gene: 3. The CDR3 has 12 residues. The germline CDR1 and CDR2 sequences are MGHDK and SYGVNS. Peripheral blood, about 9.8 milliliters per donor, was collected. This clonotype came up a few times. Together with a sample-barcoded 5' primer, a J-beta primer mix was included in a second PCR lasting roughly 7 to 11 cycles. TCRdb called the 5' RACE reads again in MiXCR, with one record for every CDR3 protein. The data contain around 870,000 distinct CDR3 sequences, around 28% of them singletons.

This chain connects TRBV25-1 to TRBJ2-3; 7 bases align to TRBD2. The specimen sequenced was blood. This TCR derives from a woman older than 75 in good health. CDR3 nucleotide sequence: TGTGCCAGCGGACTAGTCTCAGATACGCAGTATTTT. It specifies CASGLVSDTQYF.